This is a list of T cell receptor beta chains from one sample in a study of blood T cell repertoires in COVID-19. Sequencing was performed with immunoSEQ multiplex PCR; in TCRdb, only in-frame clones are kept and a portion is missing. The table shows a few hundred thousand clones, with 84% occurring only once. The source material was peripheral blood. The receptor set was obtained from a man aged 55 to 69 with acute or convalescent COVID-19. Both conserved end residues are part of each CDR3. The order of the fields is V gene, D gene, J gene, clone size, CDR3 DNA, CDR3 protein. D genes are given only for firm matches. Only part of the rows carry a size: once, few, many, or a class if the clone is expanded.

TRBV19	TRBD1	TRBJ1-2	.	TGTGCCAGTAGGACGGACAGGGAGACCCCCGGCTACACCTTC	CASRTDRETPGYTF
TRBV7-6	TRBD2	TRBJ2-1	.	TGTGCCAGCAGCTTAGGGTTAGCGGGAGGGCTCTACAATGAGCAGTTCTTC	CASSLGLAGGLYNEQFF
TRBV7-9	.	TRBJ1-6	.	TGTGCCAGCAGCTTAGCGCTTGGTGGGGGCAGGACCTATAATTCACCCCTCCACTTT	CASSLALGGGRTYNSPLHF
TRBV6-6	.	TRBJ1-1	once	TGTGCCAGCAGTTACTCGTACGGGATGAACACTGAAGCTTTCTTT	CASSYSYGMNTEAFF
TRBV4-1	.	TRBJ1-1	.	TGCGCCAGCAGCCACCGACAGGAGGCGAACACTGAAGCTTTCTTT	CASSHRQEANTEAFF
TRBV29-1	TRBD1	TRBJ2-2	.	TGCAGCGTTGATGTCGGGACAGGGGGTCGCACCGGGGAGCTGTTTTTT	CSVDVGTGGRTGELFF
TRBV6-5	TRBD1	TRBJ1-2	.	TGTGCCAGCAGACTTACCGGGACAGGGGGTGGCTACACCTTC	CASRLTGTGGGYTF
TRBV7-6	TRBD1	TRBJ2-7	.	TGTGCCAGCAGCCTAGGACAGGAAGGCGGCGAGCAGTACTTC	CASSLGQEGGEQYF
TRBV11-2	TRBD2	TRBJ2-3	.	TGTGCCAGCAGCCAAGGGGGAGCGGGGGTCACAGATACGCAGTATTTT	CASSQGGAGVTDTQYF
TRBV28	.	TRBJ2-4	.	TGTGCCAGCAACCCGATGGGGGGAGCCAAAAACATTCAGTACTTC	CASNPMGGAKNIQYF
TRBV27	TRBD2	TRBJ2-1	.	TGTGCCAGCAGTTTAGGGGGACTATTGGCGTTAAGTGAGCAGTTCTTC	CASSLGGLLALSEQFF
TRBV18	TRBD1	TRBJ2-1	.	TGTGCCAGCTCCCGGGACAGGGATTCGAATGAGCAGTTCTTC	CASSRDRDSNEQFF
TRBV27	.	TRBJ1-6	.	TGTGCCAGCACCTACCGCGGCGGGGGGGCCGTCTATAATTCACCCCTCCACTTT	CASTYRGGGAVYNSPLHF
TRBV6-5	TRBD1	TRBJ1-2	.	TGTGCCAGCAGAGGGACAGGTGGTAACGGCTACACCTTC	CASRGTGGNGYTF